The entry that follows covers one TCR beta chain sequence. The authors' processing: Reference gene primer amplification gave estimated nucleated cell counts. Sequencing used immunoSEQ multiplex PCR; TCRdb keeps in-frame clones, though not all of them. V, J and clone size reflect that table, while D and trimming were determined from the DNA. The repertoire holds roughly 140,000 clones, roughly 88% seen once, with less than 2% in the top ten. The sample is drawn from a study of blood T cell repertoires in COVID-19. In the study overall: PBMCs, B-cell-depleted T cells, or T cells provided the cDNA or gDNA that made up the material.

Germline CDR1 is SGHRS and CDR2 is YFSETQ. CDR3 length equals 16 residues. With 4 bases clipped from V and 5 bases from J, the junction kept 7 bases outside the gene matches. The specimen was peripheral blood. The J gene is TRBJ1-6, the V gene TRBV5-1, with TRBD1 identical over 9 bases. The sequence came from a woman in her fifties or sixties with acute or convalescent COVID-19. This chain's CDR3 is CASSGAGTGNNSPLHF. CDR3 DNA: TGCGCCAGCAGCGGGGCCGGGACAGGGAATAATTCACCCCTCCACTTT.